What follows is one T cell receptor beta chain and its context. The assay was immunoSEQ multiplex PCR, and TCRdb's table has in-frame clones only and misses some. The data show roughly 55,000 clones, roughly 96% seen once. This sample is drawn from a study of T cells after somatic rescue of genetic block. The CDR3 is made up of 15 amino acids. The ends were cut back, 5 bases at V and 0 bases at J, with 13 bases in the middle. Per the germline V gene, CDR1 is ENHRY and CDR2 is SYGVKD. Sequencing used peripheral blood mononuclear cells (PBMCs). The TCR was taken from a child under two years old. The genes are TRBV10-3 and TRBJ1-1; possible D gene TRBD1, 5 bases. The CDR3: CAISMDKAMNTEAFF. The CDR3 coding sequence is TGTGCCATCAGTATGGACAAAGCGATGAACACTGAAGCTTTCTTT.